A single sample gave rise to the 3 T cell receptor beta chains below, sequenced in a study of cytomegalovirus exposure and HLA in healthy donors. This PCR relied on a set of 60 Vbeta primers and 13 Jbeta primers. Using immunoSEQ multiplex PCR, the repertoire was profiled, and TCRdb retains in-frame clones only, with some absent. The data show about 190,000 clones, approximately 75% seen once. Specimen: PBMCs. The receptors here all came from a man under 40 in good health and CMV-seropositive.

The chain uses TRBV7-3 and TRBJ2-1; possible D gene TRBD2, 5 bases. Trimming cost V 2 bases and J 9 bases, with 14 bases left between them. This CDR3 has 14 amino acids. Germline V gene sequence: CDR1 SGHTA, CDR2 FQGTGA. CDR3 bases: TGTGCCAGCAGCTTAGACACCCGTCGGGGTGAGCAGTTCTTC. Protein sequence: CASSLDTRRGEQFF.

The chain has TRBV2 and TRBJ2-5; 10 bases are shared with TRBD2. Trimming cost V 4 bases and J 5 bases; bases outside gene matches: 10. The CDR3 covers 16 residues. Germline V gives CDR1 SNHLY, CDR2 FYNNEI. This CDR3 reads CASSVSGRASAETQYF. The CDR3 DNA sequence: TGTGCCAGCAGTGTGAGCGGGAGGGCCTCGGCTGAGACCCAGTACTTC.

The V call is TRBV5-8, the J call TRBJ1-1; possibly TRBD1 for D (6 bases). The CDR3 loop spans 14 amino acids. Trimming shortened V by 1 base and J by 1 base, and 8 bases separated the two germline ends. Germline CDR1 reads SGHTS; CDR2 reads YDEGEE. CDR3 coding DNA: TGTGCCAGCAGCTTGAACAGGGCGAACACTGAAGCTTTCTTT. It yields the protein CASSLNRANTEAFF.